The clone carrying this T cell receptor (beta chain) came up many times. Its target is unknown. TCR beta CDR3 regions were amplified from RNA transcripts. TCR CDR3 underwent first-round RT-PCR with the HTBI primer set. Via MiXCR, TCRdb re-called the multiplex PCR reads, giving one row per CDR3 protein. The sample holds under 750,000 distinct CDR3 sequences, approximately 19% seen once. The CDR3 is 17 amino acids. The ends were cut back, 0 bases at V and 0 bases at J, with 12 bases in the middle. Germline V CDR1 and CDR2: SGHAT, FQNNGV. The diagnostic basis comprised clinical symptoms, serum thyroxine and TRAb, thyroid ultrasound and orbital computed tomography. This sample stems from a study of T cells in Graves' hyperthyroidism and ophthalmopathy. Study observations and caveats: Also found in blood were most expanded thyroid clonotypes above 0.001.

The clonotype was recovered from a woman between 50 and 59 years old with Graves' hyperthyroidism that later progressed to Graves' ophthalmopathy. This rearrangement joins TRBV11-2 to TRBJ1-3, with unresolved D. The specimen sequenced was blood. The CDR3 loop reads CASSLDQTDFSGNTIYF. The CDR3 region has the DNA TGTGCCAGCAGCTTAGATCAAACGGACTTCTCTGGAAACACCATATATTTT.